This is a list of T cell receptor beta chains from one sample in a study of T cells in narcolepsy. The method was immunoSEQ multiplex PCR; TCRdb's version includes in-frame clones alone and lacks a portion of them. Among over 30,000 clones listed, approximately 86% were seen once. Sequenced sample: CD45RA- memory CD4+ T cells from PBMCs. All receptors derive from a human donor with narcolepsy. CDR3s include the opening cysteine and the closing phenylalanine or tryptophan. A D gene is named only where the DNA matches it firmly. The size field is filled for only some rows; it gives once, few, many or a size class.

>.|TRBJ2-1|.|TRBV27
CASSHRLGNEQFF
TGTGCCAGCAGTCATCGATTGGGGAATGAGCAGTTCTTC
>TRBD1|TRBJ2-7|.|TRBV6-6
CASSLRRDRGPYEQYF
TGTGCCAGCAGTTTACGCCGGGACAGGGGACCCTACGAGCAGTACTTC
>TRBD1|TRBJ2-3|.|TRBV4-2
CASSQQQGITDTQYF
TGTGCCAGCAGCCAGCAACAGGGGATCACAGATACGCAGTATTTT
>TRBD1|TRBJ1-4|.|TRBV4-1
CASSPGGVYEKLFF
TGCGCCAGCAGCCCAGGGGGCGTCTATGAAAAACTGTTTTTT
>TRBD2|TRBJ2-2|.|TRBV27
CASSLLGRVDTGELFF
TGTGCCAGCAGTTTGCTCGGGAGGGTGGACACCGGGGAGCTGTTTTTT
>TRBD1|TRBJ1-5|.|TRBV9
CASSPGTVAQPQHF
TGTGCCAGCAGCCCTGGGACAGTAGCTCAGCCCCAGCATTTT
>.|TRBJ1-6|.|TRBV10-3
CAISESRGPYNSPLHF
TGTGCCATCAGTGAGTCGCGGGGGCCGTATAATTCACCCCTCCACTTT
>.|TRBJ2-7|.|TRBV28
CASTIQGSSYEQYF
TGTGCCAGCACCATCCAAGGGAGCTCCTACGAGCAGTACTTC
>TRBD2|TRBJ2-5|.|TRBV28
CASSSAGGNQETQYF
TGTGCCAGCAGTTCGGCGGGGGGGAATCAAGAGACCCAGTACTTC
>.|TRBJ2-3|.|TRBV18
CASSPGTVGDTQYF
TGTGCCAGCTCACCCGGGACGGTTGGAGATACGCAGTATTTT
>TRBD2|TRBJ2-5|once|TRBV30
CAWSVLAGTQETQYF
TGTGCCTGGAGTGTACTAGCGGGTACCCAAGAGACCCAGTACTTC
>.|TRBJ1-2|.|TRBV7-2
CASSHTGRNGYTF
TGTGCCAGCAGCCACACAGGGCGGAATGGCTACACCTTC
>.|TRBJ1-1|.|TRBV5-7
CASSWSDGGKAFF
TGTGCCAGCAGCTGGTCGGACGGAGGAAAAGCTTTCTTT
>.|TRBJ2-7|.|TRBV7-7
CASSPRRGTYEQYF
TGTGCCAGCAGCCCCCGACGGGGCACCTACGAGCAGTACTTC
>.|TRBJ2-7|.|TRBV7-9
CASSLSSDGYEQYF
TGTGCCAGCAGCTTAAGTTCAGACGGCTACGAGCAGTACTTC
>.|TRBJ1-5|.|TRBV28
CASSLPQVPGNF
TGTGCCAGCAGCCTACCACAGGTCCCCGGGAATTTT
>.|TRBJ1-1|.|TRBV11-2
CASSPTRGNTEAFF
TGTGCCAGCAGCCCAACCCGGGGGAACACTGAAGCTTTCTTT
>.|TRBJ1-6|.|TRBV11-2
CASSLDLGGILHF
TGTGCCAGCAGCTTAGATCTCGGCGGTATACTCCACTTT
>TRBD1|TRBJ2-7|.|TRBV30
CAWSQGEYEQYF
TGTGCCTGGAGTCAGGGGGAGTACGAGCAGTACTTC
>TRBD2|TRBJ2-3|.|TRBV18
CASSPELAGGTDTQYF
TGTGCCAGCTCACCGGAACTAGCGGGGGGCACAGATACGCAGTATTTT
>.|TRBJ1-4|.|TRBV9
CASSPGAGDREKLFF
TGTGCCAGCAGCCCAGGTGCGGGAGACAGAGAAAAACTGTTTTTT
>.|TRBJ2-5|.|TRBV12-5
CASGLERETQYF
TGTGCTAGTGGTTTGGAGCGAGAGACCCAGTACTTC
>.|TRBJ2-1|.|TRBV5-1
CASSSRQPGGNEQFF
TGCGCCAGCAGCTCCAGACAGCCTGGGGGGAATGAGCAGTTCTTC
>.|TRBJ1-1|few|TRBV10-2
CASIGPTEAFF
TGCGCCAGCATAGGACCCACTGAAGCTTTCTTT
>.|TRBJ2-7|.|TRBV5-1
CASSLAGGPQGYEQYF
TGCGCCAGCAGCTTGGCGGGTGGGCCGCAGGGCTACGAGCAGTACTTC
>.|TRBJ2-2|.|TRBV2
CASSAGTFYTGELFF
TGTGCCAGCAGCGCCGGGACATTCTACACCGGGGAGCTGTTTTTT
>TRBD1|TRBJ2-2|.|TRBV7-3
CASRGTAANTGELFF
TGTGCCAGCAGAGGGACAGCCGCGAACACCGGGGAGCTGTTTTTT
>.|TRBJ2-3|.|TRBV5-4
CASSLEDTQYF
TGTGCCAGCAGCTTGGAAGATACGCAGTATTTT
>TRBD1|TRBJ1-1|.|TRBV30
CANKQGKTEAFF
TGTGCTAATAAACAGGGGAAAACTGAAGCTTTCTTT
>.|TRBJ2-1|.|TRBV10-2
CASSGWGNEQFF
TGCGCCAGCAGCGGCTGGGGAAATGAGCAGTTCTTC
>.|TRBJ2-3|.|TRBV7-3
CASSFDLEDTQYF
TGTGCCAGCAGCTTTGATCTGGAAGATACGCAGTATTTT
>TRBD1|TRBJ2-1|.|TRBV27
CASSLTPFMGQGDDEQFF
TGTGCCAGCAGTTTGACACCGTTCATGGGACAGGGAGACGATGAGCAGTTCTTC
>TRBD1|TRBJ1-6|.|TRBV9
CASSVEGTGGNSPLHF
TGTGCCAGCAGCGTAGAAGGGACAGGAGGTAATTCACCCCTCCACTTT
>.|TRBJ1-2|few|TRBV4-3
CASSQAGTGYNYGYTF
TGCGCCAGCAGCCAAGCTGGAACAGGGTATAACTATGGCTACACCTTC
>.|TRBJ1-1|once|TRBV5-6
CASSRTGTKMNTEAFF
TGTGCCAGCAGCCGCACCGGGACAAAGATGAACACTGAAGCTTTCTTT
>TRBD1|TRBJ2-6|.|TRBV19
CASRKQGEWGANVLTF
TGTGCCAGTAGGAAGCAGGGGGAATGGGGGGCCAACGTCCTGACTTTC
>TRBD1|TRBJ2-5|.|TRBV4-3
CASSQGQGAKTQYF
TGCGCCAGCAGCCAGGGACAGGGGGCAAAGACCCAGTACTTC
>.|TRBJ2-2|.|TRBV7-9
CASSLAGGGELFF
TGTGCCAGCAGCTTAGCAGGAGGCGGGGAGCTGTTTTTT
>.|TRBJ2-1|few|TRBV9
CASSVGSGAYNEQFF
TGTGCCAGCAGCGTTGGATCTGGGGCCTACAATGAGCAGTTCTTC
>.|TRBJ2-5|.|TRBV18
CASSPGNDETQYF
TGTGCCAGCTCACCAGGGAACGACGAGACCCAGTACTTC
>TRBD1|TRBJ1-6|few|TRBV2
CASADRAKNSPLHF
TGTGCCAGCGCCGACAGGGCGAAAAATTCACCCCTCCACTTT
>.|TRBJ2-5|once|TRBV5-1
CASSPLGVGETQYF
TGCGCCAGCAGCCCGCTGGGGGTTGGGGAGACCCAGTACTTC
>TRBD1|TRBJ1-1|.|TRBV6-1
CASTGTGRVGEAFF
TGTGCCAGCACCGGGACAGGGAGAGTCGGGGAAGCTTTCTTT
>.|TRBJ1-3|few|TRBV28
CASSSATVSGNTIYF
TGTGCCAGCAGTTCGGCTACAGTTTCTGGAAACACCATATATTTT
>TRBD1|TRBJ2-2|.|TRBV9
CASSGTGGGRAGELFF
TGTGCCAGCAGCGGGACAGGGGGCGGGCGCGCCGGGGAGCTGTTTTTT
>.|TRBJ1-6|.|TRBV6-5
CASKKSSYNSPLHF
TGTGCCAGCAAGAAGAGCTCCTATAATTCACCCCTCCACTTT
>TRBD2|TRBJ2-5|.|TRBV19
CASSNGGGQETQYF
TGTGCCAGTAGTAACGGGGGGGGGCAAGAGACCCAGTACTTC
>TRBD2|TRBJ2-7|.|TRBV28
CASSRSGGLREQYF
TGTGCCAGCAGTCGTAGCGGGGGGCTTCGCGAGCAGTACTTC
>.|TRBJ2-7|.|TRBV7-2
CASTPGTGTYEQYF
TGTGCCAGCACCCCGGGGACTGGGACCTACGAGCAGTACTTC
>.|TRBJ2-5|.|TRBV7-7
CASSRLGVGILQETQYF
TGTGCTAGCAGCCGACTGGGGGTGGGGATTCTTCAAGAGACCCAGTACTTC
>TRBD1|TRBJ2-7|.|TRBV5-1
CASSSRTGAREQYF
TGCGCCAGCAGCTCCCGGACAGGGGCTAGAGAGCAGTACTTC
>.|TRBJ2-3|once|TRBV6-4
CASSATGDTDTQYF
TGTGCCAGCAGTGCAACCGGGGACACAGATACGCAGTATTTT
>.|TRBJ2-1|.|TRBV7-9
CASSFRGEQFF
TGTGCCAGCAGCTTCCGGGGCGAGCAGTTCTTC
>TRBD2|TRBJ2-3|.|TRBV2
CASGGLMGTDTQYF
TGTGCCAGCGGGGGACTAATGGGCACAGATACGCAGTATTTT
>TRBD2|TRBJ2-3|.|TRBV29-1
CSVQAGSNTQYF
TGCAGCGTCCAAGCGGGGTCGAATACGCAGTATTTT